This is a list of T cell receptor beta chains from one sample in a study of ipilimumab plus nivolumab after autologous stem cell transplantation. Libraries were prepared by immunoSEQ multiplex PCR; TCRdb keeps only in-frame clonotypes and omits some of them. The sample includes 3,000 to 3,500 clones, 76% of them seen just once. The sample consisted of PBMCs, taken in a trial of ipilimumab plus nivolumab as post-transplant consolidation. These receptors came from a male donor with primary mediastinal lymphoma. Both conserved end residues are part of each CDR3. The D gene is left open where the match is weak.

>NA|TRBV11-2|TRBJ2-2
CASRQGGRRDTGELFF
>NA|TRBV6-1|TRBJ2-5
CASREGARGTQYF
>TRBD2|TRBV25-1|TRBJ2-7
CASSEALSGKFEQYF
>NA|TRBV6-4|TRBJ2-2
CASNGLGGELFF
>TRBD1|TRBV6-5|TRBJ1-2
CASSYSTGGGGYTF
>NA|TRBV5-1|TRBJ1-6
CASSARGTGNSPLHF
>TRBD2|TRBV4-1|TRBJ2-3
CASSQGLAGSTDTQYF
>TRBD2|TRBV7-2|TRBJ2-7
CASTILAGGPSEQYF
>TRBD2|TRBV6-5|TRBJ2-1
CASSSLAGGAWFF
>TRBD1|TRBV6-1|TRBJ1-4
CASSELTGGREKLFF
>TRBD1|TRBV5-5|TRBJ2-2
CASSLWTGLNTGELFF
>TRBD1|TRBV30|TRBJ1-1
CAWSAGQGWNTEAFF
>NA|TRBV5-1|TRBJ2-5
CASSLQETQYF
>TRBD2|TRBV19|TRBJ2-1
CASSTRLAGECEQFF
>NA|TRBV7-9|TRBJ1-1
CASSLRMQGNTEAFF
>NA|TRBV7-9|TRBJ1-3
CASSPLRGNGNTIYF
>NA|TRBV19|TRBJ1-5
CASSAGSAPNQPQHF
>NA|TRBV6-5|TRBJ1-6
CASSYGFGPNNSPLHF
>NA|TRBV28|TRBJ1-6
CASSLEGGSPLHF
>TRBD1|TRBV29-1|TRBJ1-1
CSVARTGVSTEAFF
>NA|TRBV7-9|TRBJ2-3
CASSFPRDTQYF
>NA|TRBV7-9|TRBJ1-4
CASSLVGETNEKLFF
>NA|TRBV29-1|TRBJ1-4
CSGKQGGEKLFF
>TRBD2|TRBV11-3|TRBJ2-7
CASSPRAGGQYEQYF
>NA|TRBV28|TRBJ1-2
CASSPGGGWVNGYGYTF
>TRBD1|TRBV6-5|TRBJ2-5
CASSPRQGMEETQYF
>NA|TRBV10-3|TRBJ1-2
CAISESRDFGYTF
>NA|TRBV6-1|TRBJ2-7
CASGVSHPYEQYF
>NA|TRBV6-6|TRBJ1-2
CASSISFNYGYTF
>TRBD2|TRBV18|TRBJ2-6
CASSLTSGSSLSGANVLTF
>NA|TRBV6-1|TRBJ2-3
CASSQGGYSTDTQYF
>NA|TRBV19|TRBJ1-6
CASSTGGRESPLHF
>NA|TRBV19|TRBJ1-1
CASSMSMNTEAFF
>TRBD1|TRBV9|TRBJ1-6
CASSVGQGGGSPLHF
>NA|TRBV10-2|TRBJ2-3
CASSEFTPRTSTDTQYF
>NA|TRBV9|TRBJ2-3
CASSSTVGSTDTQYF
>NA|TRBV5-1|TRBJ2-7
CASSQTSGRLSSYEQYF
>NA|TRBV19|TRBJ2-1
CASSLFVGTGKGEQFF
>TRBD1|TRBV4-2|TRBJ1-4
CASSQGGRNEKLFF
>NA|TRBV9|TRBJ1-2
CASSVGRGARYTF
>TRBD2|TRBV5-1|TRBJ2-5
CANPGNWGREETQYF
>NA|TRBV6-1|TRBJ2-2
CASSEKGGAPHGELFF